Shown below are 23 T cell receptor beta chains from a single sample sequenced in a study of blood T cell repertoires in COVID-19. TCRdb keeps only in-frame clones here, not all; method: immunoSEQ multiplex PCR. The sample lists 200,000 to 250,000 clones, approximately 80% seen once, with about 1.7% in the top ten. Sequenced material: PBMCs or T cells enriched from blood (not recorded which). All receptors come from a man aged 60 to 75 who had recovered from COVID-19.

The chain employs TRBV6-5 and TRBJ2-5; 9 positions agree with TRBD2. Trimming took 2 bases from V and 10 from J; bases not matched to a gene: 5. In germline, CDR1 is MNHEY, CDR2 SVGAGI. The CDR3 has 13 residues. The CDR3 nucleotides read TGTGCCAGCAGTTACGGTAGCGGGGGCCTCCAGTACTTC. Protein product: CASSYGSGGLQYF.

The chain couples TRBV5-6 to TRBJ1-2, with 10 positions matching TRBD1. Germline CDR1 is SGHDT and CDR2 is YYEEEE. This CDR3 contains 15 residues. Trimming cost V 2 bases and J 6 bases; bases outside gene matches: 7. The chain's CDR3 is CASSLIADRGHGYTF. Written as DNA, the CDR3 is TGTGCCAGCAGCTTAATTGCCGACAGGGGGCATGGCTACACCTTC.

The CDR3 bases are TGTGCCAGCAGCTTCTTCTATAGCGGGAACACAGATACGCAGTATTTT. Its translation: CASSFFYSGNTDTQYF. The chain carries TRBV11-3 and TRBJ2-3, with 8 bases aligning to TRBD2. V was pared by 3 bases and J by 2 bases, with 7 bases of the junction left unmatched. The CDR3 runs to 16 residues. Germline V lookup: CDR1 SGHNT, CDR2 YENEEA.

This rearrangement joins TRBV6-1 to TRBJ2-7; 11 nucleotides match TRBD2. The germline gives CDR1 MNHNS, CDR2 SASEGT. This CDR3 comprises 16 residues. V was clipped by 3 bases and J by 0 bases; unmatched bases: 4. CDR3 region: CASSDVGLAVSYEQYF. CDR3 DNA: TGTGCCAGCAGTGATGTGGGACTAGCGGTCTCCTACGAGCAGTACTTC.

This chain links TRBV4-3 with TRBJ1-2; no clear D gene. Trimming removed 0 bases at V and 4 bases at J, with 9 bases between. The germline V gene has CDR1 LGHNA and CDR2 YSLEER. The CDR3 is 14 residues long. As DNA, the CDR3 is TGCGCCAGCAGCCAAGATAGAGCGAGCTATGGCTACACCTTC. This gives the protein CASSQDRASYGYTF.

V and J are TRBV10-3 and TRBJ1-1; a weak D match, TRBD1 (5 bases). Trimming stripped 3 bases from V and 0 bases from J, with 14 bases between. Germline V gives CDR1 ENHRY, CDR2 SYGVKD. CDR3 length equals 16 residues. CDR3 loop: CAISDFGGSVNTEAFF. The CDR3 DNA sequence: TGTGCCATCAGTGACTTCGGGGGATCAGTGAACACTGAAGCTTTCTTT.

CDR3 nucleotide sequence: TGCAGTGGATGGAGTCCAGATACGCAGTATTTT. Translation gives CSGWSPDTQYF. This chain links TRBV20-1 with TRBJ2-3; D not resolved. With 7 bases removed from V and 4 bases from J, the gap between germline ends came to 9 bases. CDR3 length: 11 residues. Germline CDR1 is DFQATT and CDR2 is SNEGSKA (reference sequence).

The chain employs TRBV12-3 or TRBV12-4 and TRBJ1-2, with D maybe TRBD1 (6 bases). Trimming left V 2 bases short and J 6 bases short, with 10 bases between. The CDR3 spans 13 residues. This chain's CDR3 is CASSLRAGDGYTF. CDR3 DNA: TGTGCCAGCAGTTTAAGAGCAGGGGATGGCTACACCTTC.

The CDR3 spells CASSNSEVRGYTF. The CDR3 coding sequence is TGTGCCAGTAGTAACTCCGAGGTCCGGGGCTACACCTTC. The gene calls are TRBV19 and TRBJ1-2; the D is unclear. Germline V CDR1 and CDR2: LNHDA, SQIVND (reference sequence). This CDR3 is 13 amino acids long. V gave up 4 bases and J gave up 8 bases, with 14 bases separating them.

This rearrangement joins TRBV19 to TRBJ1-5; D gene uncertain. CDR1 and CDR2 from the germline V gene are LNHDA and SQIVND (reference sequence). The length of the CDR3 is 14 residues. With 3 bases removed from V and 0 bases from J, the gap between germline ends came to 6 bases. The CDR3 is CASSISSSNQPQHF. The CDR3 region has the DNA TGTGCCAGTAGTATCTCCAGTAGCAATCAGCCCCAGCATTTT. Full variable domain (remainder filled in from reference TRBV19 and TRBJ1-5): DGGITQSPKYLFRKEGQNVTLSCEQNLNHDAMYWYRQDPGQGLRLIYYSQIVNDFQKGDIAEGYSVSREKKESFPLTVTSAQKNPTAFYLCASSISSSNQPQHFGDGTRLSIL.

The chain has TRBV3-1 (or the pseudogene TRBV3-2) and TRBJ1-2; 9 nucleotides line up with TRBD1. The CDR3 is 16 amino acids. Trimming removed 1 base from V and 7 bases from J; junction bases left unmatched: 10. The germline gives CDR1 LGHDT, CDR2 YNNKEL (reference sequence). CDR3: CASSQGLGQGMGGYTF. In DNA, the CDR3 is TGTGCCAGCAGCCAAGGGCTAGGACAGGGGATGGGTGGCTACACCTTC.

This chain links TRBV5-1 with TRBJ1-2, with TRBD1 matching 9 bases. This CDR3 has 14 residues. Germline values: CDR1 SGHRS, CDR2 YFSETQ. V dropped 0 bases and J dropped 12; count of bases not matched to a gene: 9. DNA of the CDR3: TGCGCCAGCAGCTTGGAAGGCGGGACAGGGCAAAACACCTTC. The encoded protein is CASSLEGGTGQNTF.

V and J are TRBV5-1 and TRBJ2-5; D unresolved. In germline, CDR1 is SGHRS, CDR2 YFSETQ. The germline V and J ends were trimmed by 4 bases and 1 base, with 8 bases remaining between them. This CDR3 is 13 amino acids long. Here the CDR3 reads CASSGQIQETQYF. DNA of the CDR3: TGCGCCAGCAGCGGCCAGATCCAAGAGACCCAGTACTTC.

The rearrangement uses TRBV4-3 and TRBJ1-2; 9 bases fit TRBD1. Unmatched junction bases numbered 11, after V lost 0 bases and J lost 6 bases. CDR1 LGHNA and CDR2 YSLEER come from the germline V gene. This CDR3 is 17 amino acids long. The chain's CDR3 is CASSQEQGAAGAHGYTF. DNA for the CDR3: TGCGCCAGCAGCCAAGAACAGGGGGCAGCAGGGGCGCATGGCTACACCTTC.

The gene calls are TRBV19 and TRBJ1-6, with TRBD1 matching over 7 bases. V dropped 11 bases and J dropped 3; count of bases not matched to a gene: 16. Per germline, CDR1 LNHDA and CDR2 SQIVND (reference sequence). This CDR3 comprises 17 residues. The CDR3 DNA reads as TGTGCCCACCCACCGGGAGACAGGGCCCACTATAATTCACCCCTCCACTTT. This gives the protein CAHPPGDRAHYNSPLHF.

The chain carries TRBV11-1 and TRBJ2-5, with D perhaps TRBD1 (5 bases). The germline gives CDR1 SGHAT, CDR2 FQDESV (reference sequence). The V end lost 4 bases, the J end lost 5 bases, and 17 bases lay between the germline ends. This CDR3 is built from 15 residues. The CDR3: CASSSSGQGYETQYF. The CDR3 DNA is TGTGCCAGCAGCTCGTCAGGGCAGGGATATGAGACCCAGTACTTC. Full variable domain (outside the CDR3, taken from reference TRBV11-1 and TRBJ2-5): EAEVAQSPRYKITEKSQAVAFWCDPISGHATLYWYRQILGQGPELLVQFQDESVVDDSQLPKDRFSAERLKGVDSTLKIQPAELGDSAMYLCASSSSGQGYETQYFGPGTRLLVL.

The chain couples TRBV7-9 to TRBJ1-6; D possibly corresponds to TRBD1 (5 bases). The V end lost 2 bases, the J end lost 13 bases, and 15 bases lay between the germline ends. Germline values: CDR1 SEHNR, CDR2 FQNEAQ (reference sequence). This CDR3 is built from 14 residues. Here the CDR3 DNA reads TGTGCCAGCAGCTTACAGGCGGAGGGGACTCCCCTCCACTTT. This gives the protein CASSLQAEGTPLHF.

The chain recombines TRBV6-1 with TRBJ2-3, with D possibly matching TRBD1 (5 bases). From germline, CDR1 is MNHNS and CDR2 SASEGT. The CDR3 consists of 15 residues. V was cut by 3 bases and J by 2 bases, with 12 bases left in between. The CDR3 nucleotides are TGTGCCAGCAGTGAGGGTAGAGGACACACAGATACGCAGTATTTT. Translating gives CASSEGRGHTDTQYF.

The chain carries TRBV6-5 and TRBJ1-2; TRBD1 agrees at 7 bases. Per germline, CDR1 MNHEY and CDR2 SVGAGI. The V gene end was trimmed by 7 bases and the J gene end by 8 bases; junction bases not matched to a gene: 13. The CDR3 totals 14 residues. CDR3 region: CASKKGQHDIGYTF. The DNA for the CDR3 is TGTGCCAGCAAAAAGGGACAGCACGACATAGGCTACACCTTC.

The chain joins TRBV30 to TRBJ1-6, with D possibly being TRBD1 (6 bases). The CDR3 loop spans 15 amino acids. Between the trimmed V and J ends, which lost 5 bases and 7 bases, there was a span of 18 bases. In germline, CDR1 is GTSNPN, CDR2 SVGIG (reference sequence). CDR3 DNA sequence: TGTGCCTGGGGCTCAGGGGATGGGCGGAATTCACCCCTCCACTTT. The encoded protein is CAWGSGDGRNSPLHF. Supplemented by reference TRBV30 and TRBJ1-6, the full variable domain reads SQTIHQWPATLVQPVGSPLSLECTVEGTSNPNLYWYRQAAGRGLQLLFYSVGIGQISSEVPQNLSASRPQDRQFILSSKKLLLSDSGFYLCAWGSGDGRNSPLHFGNGTRLTVT.

This chain connects TRBV6-5 to TRBJ1-4; D perhaps matches TRBD1 (6 bases). Germline V gives CDR1 MNHEY, CDR2 SVGAGI. The CDR3 covers 15 residues. Trimming left V 6 bases short and J 5 bases short, with 16 bases between. In DNA, the CDR3 is TGTGCCAGCAGAGCCTCGGGGGGCCCAAATGAAAAACTGTTTTTT. Translation gives CASRASGGPNEKLFF.

This chain connects TRBV3-1 (or the pseudogene TRBV3-2) to TRBJ2-3, with TRBD2 as a possible D gene (7 bases). V was pared by 3 bases and J by 3 bases, with 13 bases between. The CDR3 is 15 residues long. Germline V gene sequence: CDR1 LGHDT, CDR2 YNNKEL (reference sequence). For the CDR3, the DNA is TGTGCCAGCAGCCACCGCCGGGGGGCGACAGATACGCAGTATTTT. Protein product: CASSHRRGATDTQYF.

V is TRBV6-5 and J is TRBJ2-6; 7 bases fit TRBD2. The CDR3 runs to 15 residues. Germline CDR1 is MNHEY and CDR2 is SVGAGI. V was pared by 10 bases and J by 4 bases, with 10 bases of the junction left unmatched. The CDR3 DNA is TGTGCCACCCGACTGGGGGGGTACGGGGCCAACGTCCTGACTTTC. Translating gives CATRLGGYGANVLTF.